The 10 T cell receptor beta chains below all came from one sample that was sequenced in a study of blood T cell repertoires in COVID-19. Clones were read by immunoSEQ multiplex PCR, and TCRdb kept only the in-frame ones, dropping some. Of some 150,000 clones in the sample, approximately 80% are singletons; the top ten hold roughly 0.52%. Sequencing was performed on peripheral blood. These TCRs come from a man in his fifties or sixties with acute or convalescent COVID-19.

This sequence joins TRBV5-4 and TRBJ2-7; D not resolved. The CDR3 is made up of 15 amino acids. V lost 0 bases to trimming and J lost 2 bases, with 12 bases between them. The germline V gene encodes CDR1 SGHNT and CDR2 YYREEE (reference sequence). This CDR3 is CASSLGLGAPYEQYF. CDR3 bases: TGTGCCAGCAGCTTGGGGCTAGGAGCCCCCTACGAGCAGTACTTC.

V and J are TRBV2 and TRBJ1-5; a weak D match, TRBD1 (5 bases). V was pared by 8 bases and J by 5 bases, with 19 bases between. The CDR3 is 15 amino acids. CDR1 SNHLY and CDR2 FYNNEI come from the germline V gene. For the CDR3, the DNA is TGTGCCAGCTCTTGGGGTAGGGGCGGATATCAGCCCCAGCATTTT. Translating gives CASSWGRGGYQPQHF.

The chain joins TRBV10-3 to TRBJ2-5; a weak D match, TRBD1 (6 bases). Per the germline V gene, CDR1 is ENHRY and CDR2 is SYGVKD. The CDR3 loop spans 14 amino acids. The V end was cut by 10 bases, the J end by 1 base, with 16 bases between. The chain's CDR3 is CATLQGGGQETQYF. The CDR3, as DNA: TGTGCCACCTTACAGGGCGGAGGCCAAGAGACCCAGTACTTC.

This clone was found many times. The chain uses TRBV9 and TRBJ1-2, with D tentatively TRBD1 (5 bases). With 3 bases removed from V and 4 bases from J, the gap between germline ends came to 16 bases. This CDR3 is 15 amino acids long. Germline V lookup: CDR1 SGDLS, CDR2 YYNGEE. The CDR3 nucleotides read TGTGCCAGCAGCGCGTCAACGGGGGAGGGCTATGGCTACACCTTC. Translation: CASSASTGEGYGYTF.

The sample holds one count of this clone. The CDR3 region is CASSDRQGADTQYF. The CDR3 nucleotides are TGCGCCAGCAGTGACCGACAGGGCGCAGATACGCAGTATTTT. The chain is built from TRBV10-2 and TRBJ2-3, with 7 nucleotides matching TRBD1. The CDR3 covers 14 residues. Germline V gene lookup returns CDR1 WSHSY and CDR2 SAAADI. The V segment lost 3 bases and the J segment 4 bases; nucleotides outside the gene matches: 4.

This chain links TRBV18 with TRBJ2-5; D unclear. In germline, CDR1 is KGHSH, CDR2 LQKENI. V lost 2 bases, J lost 7 bases, and 11 bases lay in between. The CDR3 runs to 13 residues. The CDR3 here is CASSPSEVGTQYF. For the CDR3, the DNA is TGTGCCAGCTCACCATCAGAGGTTGGGACCCAGTACTTC.

The chain is built from TRBV2 and TRBJ1-1; D is perhaps TRBD1 (5 bases). The V end lost 1 base, the J end lost 5 bases, and 11 bases lay between the germline ends. Germline V gene lookup returns CDR1 SNHLY and CDR2 FYNNEI. The length of the CDR3 is 14 residues. This CDR3 is CASSEVGGGTEAFF. Here the CDR3 DNA reads TGTGCCAGCAGTGAAGTGGGGGGAGGTACTGAAGCTTTCTTT.

The V gene is TRBV5-8, the J gene TRBJ1-5, with 11 bases aligning to TRBD1. CDR1 is SGHTS, CDR2 YDEGEE, per germline. This CDR3 has 16 amino acids. V trimming: 4 bases; J trimming: 6 bases; junction bases outside the gene matches: 9. In DNA form, the CDR3 reads TGTGCCAGCAGCGAGGGGACAGGGGGACCCAGTCAGCCCCAGCATTTT. Translated: CASSEGTGGPSQPQHF.

The chain joins TRBV7-8 to TRBJ2-7; 7 bases agree with TRBD1. CDR1 and CDR2 (germline): SGHVS, FQNEAQ. V was clipped by 5 bases and J by 7 bases; unmatched bases: 8. The CDR3 sequence is 13 residues long. CDR3 residues: CASSDGTESEQYF. The CDR3 bases are TGTGCCAGCAGCGACGGGACAGAGAGTGAGCAGTACTTC. Full variable domain (outside the CDR3, taken from reference TRBV7-8 and TRBJ2-7): GAGVSQSPRYKVAKRGQDVALRCDPISGHVSLFWYQQALGQGPEFLTYFQNEAQLDKSGLPSDRFFAERPEGSVSTLKIQRTQQEDSAVYLCASSDGTESEQYFGPGTRLTVT.

In nucleotides, the CDR3 is TGTGCCAGCAGTCATGACAGGCGCACCGGGGAGCTGTTTTTT. Residues: CASSHDRRTGELFF. The chain joins TRBV3-1 (or the pseudogene TRBV3-2) to TRBJ2-2, with D tentatively TRBD1 (6 bases). Between the trimmed V and J ends, which lost 6 bases and 4 bases, there was a span of 12 bases. Germline V gene data show CDR1 as LGHDT and CDR2 as YNNKEL (reference sequence). The CDR3 runs 14 residues.